The text below deals with one TCR beta chain. The junction departs from germline at one end; a sequencing error may be responsible. CDR1 MGHRA and CDR2 YSYEKL come from the germline V gene. This CDR3 contains 17 residues. The data originate from a study of blood T cells in healthy people across ages. A second PCR, run for about 7 to 11 cycles, used a sample-barcoded 5' primer plus a J-beta primer mix. TCRdb itself ran the 5' RACE reads through MiXCR, one entry per CDR3 protein. Counted here are some 940,000 distinct CDR3 sequences, about 28% occurring once; the ten biggest clones make up more than 8.5%. These records were also assigned to another study, of T cells of mothers and their children. That work contributes: From each mother came over 8 million TCR beta CDR3 reads, and from each child came 2.5 million to 3.5 million.

The origin of this receptor is a woman aged 40 to 50 in good health. Sequencing used blood. The chain employs TRBV4-1 and TRBJ2-1, with TRBD2 matching 9 bases. CDR3 bases: TGCGCCAGCAGCCAAGATCGGGCTAGCGGGGCCTACAATGAGCACTTCTTC. It translates to CASSQDRASGAYNEHFF.